This TCR beta chain was retrieved from a study of T cell responses to AZD1222 COVID-19 vaccine. Study summary: Doses given second, at about 4 or about 12 weeks, were pooled. General observations from the study: Vaccine-related CD4 TCRs covered spike, predominating at 160-218 and 743-854.

After removal of 1 base from V and 10 bases from J, the junction contained 2 bases not matched to a gene. This CDR3 has 13 amino acids. Germline V gives CDR1 GTSNPN, CDR2 SVGIG (reference sequence). Data came from immunoSEQ multiplex PCR; TCRdb stores just in-frame clones and leaves some out. The sample yields 150,000 or so clones, around 90% seen once. As to this clone: Its antigen is unidentified.

This TCR was sampled from an adult in good health. The chain links TRBV30 to TRBJ1-4; 11 bases line up with TRBD1. The sequencing here drew on peripheral blood, taken on day 0 of AZD1222 vaccination. DNA for the CDR3: TGTGCCTGGAGTGCAGGACAGGGGGCAAAACTGTTTTTT. Translation: CAWSAGQGAKLFF.